This is a list of T cell receptor beta chains from one sample in a study of blood T cell repertoires in COVID-19. Some clones are missing from TCRdb's copy, which holds only in-frame ones; the method was immunoSEQ multiplex PCR. This sample has approximately 110,000 clones, with more than 70% found just once. Specimen: peripheral blood. The origin of the receptors is a human donor in a cohort sampled during active COVID-19. Both conserved end residues are part of each CDR3. The D gene is left open where the match is weak. Clone size is given for some rows only: seen once, a few or many times, or a class if the clone is expanded.

CDR3aa | CDR3nt | j_gene | d_gene | v_gene | abundance
CASSLGNREGEQYF | TGTGCCAGCAGCTTAGGTAACAGGGAGGGCGAGCAGTACTTC | TRBJ2-7 | . | TRBV7-9 | .
CASSIERGQMYNEQFF | TGTGCCAGTAGTATAGAACGGGGACAAATGTACAATGAGCAGTTCTTC | TRBJ2-1 | . | TRBV19 | .
CASSPDRNYEQYF | TGTGCCAGCTCCCCCGATAGAAACTACGAGCAGTACTTC | TRBJ2-7 | . | TRBV18 | .
CASSLRQVNEQFF | TGCGCCAGCAGCTTGAGGCAGGTCAATGAGCAGTTCTTC | TRBJ2-1 | . | TRBV5-1 | .
CASREGLSGNTIYF | TGTGCCAGTCGAGAGGGCCTCTCTGGAAACACCATATATTTT | TRBJ1-3 | . | TRBV6-5 | .
CASSSRRLTIDTQYF | TGTGCCAGTAGTAGCCGGAGACTTACAATAGATACGCAGTATTTT | TRBJ2-3 | . | TRBV19 | once
CASSPVRAGGPIQQYF | TGTGCCAGCAGCCCCGTGCGGGCGGGAGGGCCTATCCAGCAGTACTTC | TRBJ2-7 | TRBD2 | TRBV11-2 | .
CASSQDQGSSAYEQYF | TGTGCCAGCAGCCAAGATCAGGGTTCAAGCGCCTACGAGCAGTACTTC | TRBJ2-7 | . | TRBV14 | .
CSADQETQYF | TGCAGTGCCGACCAAGAGACCCAGTACTTC | TRBJ2-5 | . | TRBV20-1 | .
CASSSGALNSGYTF | TGCGCCAGCAGCTCAGGGGCGCTCAACTCTGGCTACACCTTC | TRBJ1-2 | . | TRBV5-1 | few
CASSHAQEQSYEQYF | TGTGCCAGCAGCCATGCCCAGGAACAGAGCTACGAGCAGTACTTC | TRBJ2-7 | . | TRBV14 | .
CASSLRSRRDEQFF | TGTGCCAGCAGTTTACGCTCTAGGCGCGATGAGCAGTTCTTC | TRBJ2-1 | . | TRBV27 | .
CASSLIAGGTYEQYF | TGTGCCAGCAGCTTGATAGCGGGAGGTACCTACGAGCAGTACTTC | TRBJ2-7 | TRBD2 | TRBV7-9 | few
CASSQDGTKGDGYTF | TGCGCCAGCAGCCAAGACGGGACAAAGGGCGATGGCTACACCTTC | TRBJ1-2 | . | TRBV4-1 | .
CASSPDTDMNTEAFF | TGTGCCAGCAGCCCCGATACGGACATGAACACTGAAGCTTTCTTT | TRBJ1-1 | . | TRBV13 | .
CASSRTSGSYNTQYF | TGTGCCAGCAGCCGGACTAGCGGGAGTTACAATACGCAGTATTTT | TRBJ2-3 | TRBD2 | TRBV7-6 | .
CASSSKPNTEAFF | TGTGCCAGCAGCTCCAAGCCGAACACTGAAGCTTTCTTT | TRBJ1-1 | . | TRBV7-2 | .
CAWLGQGGLAGAYEQYF | TGTGCCTGGCTGGGGCAGGGCGGACTAGCGGGAGCCTACGAGCAGTACTTC | TRBJ2-7 | TRBD2 | TRBV30 | .
CASRTGGRNTIYF | TGTGCCAGTAGAACAGGGGGGAGAAACACCATATATTTT | TRBJ1-3 | TRBD1 | TRBV19 | .
CASSQTGQGQTEAFF | TGTGCCAGCAGCCAAACCGGACAGGGACAGACTGAAGCTTTCTTT | TRBJ1-1 | TRBD1 | TRBV16 | .
CASGDRVAEAFF | TGTGCCAGTGGGGACAGGGTAGCTGAAGCTTTCTTT | TRBJ1-1 | TRBD1 | TRBV19 | .
CASSVAPSGGVEQFF | TGTGCCAGCAGCGTAGCACCTAGCGGCGGGGTTGAGCAGTTCTTC | TRBJ2-1 | TRBD2 | TRBV9 | .
CASSLIPVNTEAFF | TGTGCCAGCAGCTTGATCCCGGTGAACACTGAAGCTTTCTTT | TRBJ1-1 | . | TRBV5-4 | .
CASSMTASNEKLFF | TGTGCCAGTAGTATGACAGCGAGCAATGAAAAACTGTTTTTT | TRBJ1-4 | . | TRBV19 | .